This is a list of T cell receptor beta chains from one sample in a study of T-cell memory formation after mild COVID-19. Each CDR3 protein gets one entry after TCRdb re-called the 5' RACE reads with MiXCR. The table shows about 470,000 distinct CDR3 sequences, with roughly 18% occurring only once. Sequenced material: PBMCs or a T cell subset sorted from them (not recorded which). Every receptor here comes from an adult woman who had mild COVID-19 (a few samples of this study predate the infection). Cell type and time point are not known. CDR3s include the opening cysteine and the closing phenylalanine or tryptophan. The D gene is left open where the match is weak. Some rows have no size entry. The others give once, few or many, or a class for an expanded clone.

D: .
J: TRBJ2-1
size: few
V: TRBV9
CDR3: CASSPRWGSSYNEQFF
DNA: TGTGCCAGCAGCCCCAGATGGGGGTCGTCCTACAATGAGCAGTTCTTC

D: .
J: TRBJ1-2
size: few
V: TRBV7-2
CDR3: CASSLGASQAYYGYTF
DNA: TGTGCCAGCAGCTTAGGGGCATCTCAGGCTTACTATGGCTACACCTTC

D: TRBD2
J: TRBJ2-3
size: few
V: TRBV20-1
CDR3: CSASSGSLTDTQYF
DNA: TGCAGTGCCAGTAGCGGGAGCCTTACAGATACGCAGTATTTT

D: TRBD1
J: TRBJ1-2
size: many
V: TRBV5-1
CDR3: CASTQDRGLYGYTF
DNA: TGCGCCAGCACCCAGGACAGGGGACTTTATGGCTACACCTTC

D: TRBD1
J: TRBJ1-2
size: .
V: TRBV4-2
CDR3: CASRQQGADGYTF
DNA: TGTGCCAGCAGACAACAGGGGGCTGATGGCTACACCTTC

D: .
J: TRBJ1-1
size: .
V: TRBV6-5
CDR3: CASSYNWATEAFF
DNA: TGTGCCAGCAGTTACAACTGGGCCACTGAAGCTTTCTTT

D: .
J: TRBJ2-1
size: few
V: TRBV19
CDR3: CASSTRAHNEQFF
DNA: TGTGCCAGTAGTACCCGGGCGCACAATGAGCAGTTCTTC

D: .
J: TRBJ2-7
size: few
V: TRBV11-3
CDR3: CASSLDSFRGDYEQYF
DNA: TGTGCCAGCAGCTTAGATTCTTTCAGGGGAGACTACGAGCAGTACTTC

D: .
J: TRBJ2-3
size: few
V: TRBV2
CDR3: CASSETPGTQYF
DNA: TGTGCCAGCAGTGAGACACCGGGAACGCAGTATTTT

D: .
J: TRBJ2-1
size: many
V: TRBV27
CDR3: CASSSLTGEQFF
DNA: TGTGCCAGCAGTTCTCTCACCGGGGAGCAGTTCTTC

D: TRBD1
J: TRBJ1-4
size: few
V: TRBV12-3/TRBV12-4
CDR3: CASSLEGARKKLFF
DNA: TGTGCCAGCAGTTTAGAGGGGGCCCGGAAAAAACTGTTTTTT

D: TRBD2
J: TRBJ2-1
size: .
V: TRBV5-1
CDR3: CASSSRVSGGSSYNEQFF
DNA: TGCGCCAGCAGCAGTCGGGTTAGCGGGGGAAGCTCCTACAATGAGCAGTTCTTC

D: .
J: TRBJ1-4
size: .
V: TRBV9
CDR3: CASSVGPRAIKEKLFF
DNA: TGTGCCAGCAGCGTAGGACCCCGCGCTATAAAAGAAAAACTGTTTTTT

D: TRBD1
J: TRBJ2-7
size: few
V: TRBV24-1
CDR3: CATSIGDRSEQYF
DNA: TGTGCCACCAGTATTGGGGACAGGTCCGAGCAGTACTTC

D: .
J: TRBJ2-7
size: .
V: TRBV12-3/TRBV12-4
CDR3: CASTQSGGISYEQYF
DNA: TGTGCCAGCACCCAGTCGGGCGGGATCTCCTACGAGCAGTACTTC

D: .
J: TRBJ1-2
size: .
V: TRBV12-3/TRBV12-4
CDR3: CASRVGDYGYTF
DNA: TGTGCCAGCAGAGTGGGGGACTATGGCTACACCTTC

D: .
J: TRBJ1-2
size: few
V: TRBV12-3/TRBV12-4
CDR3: CASRNRTANYGYTF
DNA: TGTGCCAGCAGAAACAGGACGGCTAACTATGGCTACACCTTC

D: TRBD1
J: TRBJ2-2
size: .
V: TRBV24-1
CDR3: CATRAGTGNTGELFF
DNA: TGTGCCACCAGGGCCGGGACAGGGAACACCGGGGAGCTGTTTTTT

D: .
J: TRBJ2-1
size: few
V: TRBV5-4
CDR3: CASSLKREQFF
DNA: TGTGCCAGCAGCTTAAAGAGGGAGCAGTTCTTC

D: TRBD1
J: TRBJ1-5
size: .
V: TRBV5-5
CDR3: CASSYGQGSQPQHF
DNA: TGTGCCAGCAGCTATGGACAGGGGAGTCAGCCCCAGCATTTT

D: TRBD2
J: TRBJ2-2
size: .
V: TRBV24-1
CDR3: CATSDPGGGLAGVKDTGELFF
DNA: TGTGCCACCAGTGACCCTGGGGGGGGCCTAGCGGGAGTTAAAGACACCGGGGAGCTGTTTTTT

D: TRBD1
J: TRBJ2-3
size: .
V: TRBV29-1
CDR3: CSVETGGYTDTQYF
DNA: TGCAGCGTTGAGACAGGGGGATACACAGATACGCAGTATTTT

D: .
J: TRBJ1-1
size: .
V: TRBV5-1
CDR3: CASSPGQDNTEAFF
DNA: TGCGCCAGCAGCCCGGGACAAGACAACACTGAAGCTTTCTTT

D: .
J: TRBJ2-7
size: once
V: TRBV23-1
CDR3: CASSQSFLGGAAYEQYF
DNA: TGCGCCAGCAGTCAATCGTTCCTTGGAGGGGCGGCCTACGAGCAGTACTTC

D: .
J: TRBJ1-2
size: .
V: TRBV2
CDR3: CASSVTGDYGYTF
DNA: TGTGCCAGCAGTGTGACGGGAGACTATGGCTACACCTTC

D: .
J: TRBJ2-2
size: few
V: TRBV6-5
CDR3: CASRPANTGELFF
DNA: TGTGCCAGCAGACCAGCGAACACCGGGGAGCTGTTTTTT

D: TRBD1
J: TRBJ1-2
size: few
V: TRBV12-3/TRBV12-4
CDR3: CASSQTGLDGYTF
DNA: TGTGCCAGCAGCCAGACAGGGTTGGATGGCTACACCTTC

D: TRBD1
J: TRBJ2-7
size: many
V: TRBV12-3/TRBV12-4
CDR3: CASSFGQGADEQYF
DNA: TGTGCCAGCAGTTTTGGACAGGGGGCTGACGAGCAGTACTTC

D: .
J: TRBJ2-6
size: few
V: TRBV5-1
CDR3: CASSSGAGANVLTF
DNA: TGCGCCAGCAGCTCGGGGGCTGGGGCCAACGTCCTGACTTTC

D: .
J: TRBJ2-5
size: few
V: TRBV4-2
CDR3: CASSQLSGPGTQYF
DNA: TGTGCCAGCAGCCAACTATCAGGTCCGGGGACCCAGTACTTC

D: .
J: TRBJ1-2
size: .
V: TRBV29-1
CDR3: CSVERTAVYGYTF
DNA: TGCAGCGTTGAACGGACAGCGGTTTATGGCTACACCTTC

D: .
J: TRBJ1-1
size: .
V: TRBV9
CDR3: CASSVVGNTQAFF
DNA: TGTGCCAGCAGCGTAGTGGGTAACACCCAAGCTTTCTTT

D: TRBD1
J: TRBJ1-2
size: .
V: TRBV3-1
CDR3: CASAGTGEGYTF
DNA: TGTGCCAGCGCCGGGACAGGGGAAGGCTACACCTTC

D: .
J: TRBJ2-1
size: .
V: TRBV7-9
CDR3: CASSKKSEQFF
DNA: TGTGCCAGCAGCAAAAAATCTGAGCAGTTCTTC

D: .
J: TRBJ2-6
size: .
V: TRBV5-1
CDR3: CASSLDGISGANVLTF
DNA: TGCGCCAGCAGCCTGGACGGGATCTCTGGGGCCAACGTCCTGACTTTC

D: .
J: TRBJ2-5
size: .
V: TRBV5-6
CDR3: CASSFLQVETQYF
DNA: TGTGCCAGCAGCTTTTTGCAGGTGGAGACCCAGTACTTC

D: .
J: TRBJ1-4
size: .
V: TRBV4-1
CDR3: CASSQDRGRLTNEKLFF
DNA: TGCGCCAGCAGCCAAGATCGGGGGCGCCTGACTAATGAAAAACTGTTTTTT

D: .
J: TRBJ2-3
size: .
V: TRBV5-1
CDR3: CASERARRGADTQYF
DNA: TGCGCCAGCGAACGGGCCCGGAGGGGGGCAGATACGCAGTATTTT

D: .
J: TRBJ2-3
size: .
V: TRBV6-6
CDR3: CASSYLGRRTDTQYF
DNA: TGTGCCAGCAGTTACCTCGGACGCCGCACAGATACGCAGTATTTT

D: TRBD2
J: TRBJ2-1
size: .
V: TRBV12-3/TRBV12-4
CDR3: CASSPGDVRGGGSYNEQFF
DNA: TGTGCCAGCAGCCCCGGGGATGTAAGAGGCGGGGGGTCCTACAATGAGCAGTTCTTC

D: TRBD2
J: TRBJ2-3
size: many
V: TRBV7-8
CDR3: CASSRGRSTDTQYF
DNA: TGTGCCAGCAGCCGCGGGAGGAGCACAGATACGCAGTATTTT

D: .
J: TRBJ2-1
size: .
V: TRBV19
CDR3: CASSTRALNEQFF
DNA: TGTGCCAGTAGTACAAGGGCCCTCAATGAGCAGTTCTTC

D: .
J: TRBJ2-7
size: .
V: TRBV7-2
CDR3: CATRGNSYEQYF
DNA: TGTGCCACGAGGGGGAATTCCTACGAGCAGTACTTC

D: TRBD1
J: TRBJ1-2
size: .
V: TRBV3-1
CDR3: CASSQTARTGAGGYTF
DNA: TGTGCCAGCAGCCAAACAGCTAGGACAGGGGCTGGTGGCTACACCTTC

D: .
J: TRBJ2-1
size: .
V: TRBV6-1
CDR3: CASRTPVGIEQFF
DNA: TGTGCCAGCAGGACCCCGGTGGGGATCGAGCAGTTCTTC

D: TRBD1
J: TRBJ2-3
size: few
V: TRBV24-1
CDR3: CATSAGTGGTDTQYF
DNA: TGTGCCACCAGTGCGGGGACAGGGGGGACAGATACGCAGTATTTT

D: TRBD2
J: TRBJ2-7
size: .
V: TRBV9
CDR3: CASSPRTSGTTYEQYF
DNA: TGTGCCAGCAGCCCCCGGACTAGCGGGACCACCTACGAGCAGTACTTC